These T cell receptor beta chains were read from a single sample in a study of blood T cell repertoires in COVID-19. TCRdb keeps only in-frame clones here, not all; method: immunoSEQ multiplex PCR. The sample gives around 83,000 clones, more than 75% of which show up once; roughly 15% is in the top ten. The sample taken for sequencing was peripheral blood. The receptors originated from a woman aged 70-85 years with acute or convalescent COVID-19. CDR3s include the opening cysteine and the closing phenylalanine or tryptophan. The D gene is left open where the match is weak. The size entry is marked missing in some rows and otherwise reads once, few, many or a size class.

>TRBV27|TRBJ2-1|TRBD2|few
TGTGCCAGCAGCATCGCTTCTAGCGGGAGGGGGGAGCAGTTCTTC
CASSIASSGRGEQFF
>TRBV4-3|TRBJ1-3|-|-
TGCGCCAGCAGCCAAGATGAGAACAGGCGCTCTGGAAACACCATATATTTT
CASSQDENRRSGNTIYF
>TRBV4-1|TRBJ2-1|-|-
TGCGCCAGCAGGGGCACAGGGACGTCCTACAATGAGCAGTTCTTC
CASRGTGTSYNEQFF
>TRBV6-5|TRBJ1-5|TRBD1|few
TGTGCCAGCAGGGAGACAGGGCTTAGCAATCAGCCCCAGCATTTT
CASRETGLSNQPQHF
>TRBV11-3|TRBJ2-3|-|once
TGTGCCAGCAGCTTAGGGGCCCCCGGAGGGGTAGGGGATACGCAGTATTTT
CASSLGAPGGVGDTQYF
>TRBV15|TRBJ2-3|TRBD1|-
TGTGCCAGCAGACAGGGGGTAGCAGATACGCAGTATTTT
CASRQGVADTQYF
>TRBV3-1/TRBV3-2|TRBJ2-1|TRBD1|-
TGTGCCAGCAGCCAAGAGGCAGGGGGCCCCTACAATGAGCAGTTCTTC
CASSQEAGGPYNEQFF
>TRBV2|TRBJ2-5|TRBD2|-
TGTGCCAGCAGTGGCCTTCGGACTAGCGGGGGCGCGAGGCACTTC
CASSGLRTSGGARHF
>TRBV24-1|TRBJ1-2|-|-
TGTGCCACCAGTGATCCTGGGACATCGGGCTACACCTTC
CATSDPGTSGYTF
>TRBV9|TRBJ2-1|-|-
TGTGCCAGCAGTCCTCAAGGGGACAATGAGCAGTTCTTC
CASSPQGDNEQFF
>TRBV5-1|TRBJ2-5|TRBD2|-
TGCGCCAGCAGCCTCCGAGCTAGCGGGAGTATAGAGACCCAGTACTTC
CASSLRASGSIETQYF
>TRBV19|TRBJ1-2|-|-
TGTGCCAGTAGTATTGGGGGCAGCGCAAGTGGGTATGGCTACACCTTC
CASSIGGSASGYGYTF
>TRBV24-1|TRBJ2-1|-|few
TGTGCCACCAGTGGTAGAGCCGATCAGTTCTTC
CATSGRADQFF
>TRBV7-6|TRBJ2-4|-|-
TGTGCCAGCAGCTTAGAGGCAGGGGTGAAGGACATTCAGTACTTC
CASSLEAGVKDIQYF
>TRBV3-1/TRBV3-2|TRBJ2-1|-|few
TGTGCCAGCAGCCAGGCAGGGGAGCAGTTCTTC
CASSQAGEQFF
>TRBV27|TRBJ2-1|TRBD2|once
TGTGCCAGCAGCAGCGTCGAACTAGCGGACAATGAGCAGTTCTTC
CASSSVELADNEQFF
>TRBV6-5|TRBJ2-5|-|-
TGTGCCAGCAGGCGGAAAGAGACCCAGTACTTC
CASRRKETQYF
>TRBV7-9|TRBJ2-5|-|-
TGTGCCAGCAGCTTACCCCCGGACAGAAAAGGTCGAGAGACCCAGTACTTC
CASSLPPDRKGRETQYF
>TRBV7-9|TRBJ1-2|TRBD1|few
TGTGCCAGCAGCTTCGGACAGGGCGTAGAAGGTGGCTACACCTTC
CASSFGQGVEGGYTF
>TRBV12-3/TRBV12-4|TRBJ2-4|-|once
TGTGCCAGCAGTTCAGGTCACATTCAGTACTTC
CASSSGHIQYF
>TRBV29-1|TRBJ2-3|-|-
TGCAGCGTTGAAACTTCACAAGGGTTCCGGGGGGATACGCAGTATTTT
CSVETSQGFRGDTQYF
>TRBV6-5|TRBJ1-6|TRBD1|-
TGTGCCAGCAGTTCCCGGGACAGGGCACCCCTCCACTTT
CASSSRDRAPLHF
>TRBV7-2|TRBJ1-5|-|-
TGTGCCAGCAGCCCAAGCAATCAGCCCCAGCATTTT
CASSPSNQPQHF
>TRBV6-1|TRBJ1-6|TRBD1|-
TGTGCCAGCAGTGAAAGGGGGACAGGGAGTGTCTCACCCCTCCACTTT
CASSERGTGSVSPLHF
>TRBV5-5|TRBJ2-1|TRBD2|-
TGTGCCAGCAGCCCTGGGACTAGCGGGAACTACAATGAGCAGTTCTTC
CASSPGTSGNYNEQFF
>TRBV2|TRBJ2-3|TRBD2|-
TGTGCCAGCAGCCCCAGCGGGAGGGGAACAGATACGCAGTATTTT
CASSPSGRGTDTQYF
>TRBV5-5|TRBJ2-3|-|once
TGTGCCAGCAGCTTGGAACGAGGTACGCAGTATTTT
CASSLERGTQYF
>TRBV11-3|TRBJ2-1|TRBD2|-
TGTGCCAGCAGCTTAGGTTCGGGGGGGGTAAACAATGAGCAGTTCTTC
CASSLGSGGVNNEQFF
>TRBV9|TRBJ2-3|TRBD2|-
TGTGCCAGCAGCGTAGGGCCTAGCGGAAGCACAGATACGCAGTATTTT
CASSVGPSGSTDTQYF
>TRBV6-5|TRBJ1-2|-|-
TGTGCCAGCAGTTACTCAACCCCGCCTGCCGGTTATGGCTACACCTTC
CASSYSTPPAGYGYTF
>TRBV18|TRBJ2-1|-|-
TGTGCCAGCTCACCTACTGCAAGGGGCGCCTACAATGAGCAGTTCTTC
CASSPTARGAYNEQFF
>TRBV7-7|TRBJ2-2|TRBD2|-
TGTGCCAGCAGCACCGGACTAGCGGGCACCGGGGAGCTGTTTTTT
CASSTGLAGTGELFF
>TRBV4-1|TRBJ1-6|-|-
TGCGCCAGCAGCCAAGAACCCGGGATTAATTCACCCCTCCACTTT
CASSQEPGINSPLHF
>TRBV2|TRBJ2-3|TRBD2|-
TGTGCCAGCAGAGCGACTAGCCCAGATACGCAGTATTTT
CASRATSPDTQYF
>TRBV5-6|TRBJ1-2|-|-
TGTGCCAGCAGCGATAGGGACACCGGCTACACCTTC
CASSDRDTGYTF
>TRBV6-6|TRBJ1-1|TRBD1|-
TGTGCCAGCAGTTACGCAGGGGGAGAGTACACTGAAGCTTTCTTT
CASSYAGGEYTEAFF
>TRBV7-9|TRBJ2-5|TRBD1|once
TGTGCCAGCAGCTTAGGACAGGGGGTTGTGGAGACCCAGTACTTC
CASSLGQGVVETQYF
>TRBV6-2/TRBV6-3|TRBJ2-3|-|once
TGTGCCAGCAGTTATATGTACCTACCGCAGTATTTT
CASSYMYLPQYF
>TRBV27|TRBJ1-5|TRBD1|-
TGTGCCAGCAGCAACTCACAGGGGGTCGGTCAGCCCCAGCATTTT
CASSNSQGVGQPQHF
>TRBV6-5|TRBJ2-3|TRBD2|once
TGTGCCAGCAGTTATGCGGGGGGTTCAGATACGCAGTATTTT
CASSYAGGSDTQYF
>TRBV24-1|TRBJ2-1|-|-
TGTGCCACCAGTGATCGACTGACCCCAGTTGAGCAGTTCTTC
CATSDRLTPVEQFF
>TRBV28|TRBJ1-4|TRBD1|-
TGTGCCAGCAGCTTGGACAGGGGGCGAGAAAAACTGTTTTTT
CASSLDRGREKLFF
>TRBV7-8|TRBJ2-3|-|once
TGTGCCAGCAGCTTAGAGAGGTCTAGAGGAGATACGCAGTATTTT
CASSLERSRGDTQYF
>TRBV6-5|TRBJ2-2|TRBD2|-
TGTGCCAGCAGAGGCCTAGCGGGAGCGGGGGAGCTGTTTTTT
CASRGLAGAGELFF
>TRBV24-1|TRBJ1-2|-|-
TGTGCCACCAGGGGCGTCTATGGCTACACCTTC
CATRGVYGYTF
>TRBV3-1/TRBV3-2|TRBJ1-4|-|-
TGTGCCAGCAGCCAAGCAGAAAAACTGTTTTTT
CASSQAEKLFF
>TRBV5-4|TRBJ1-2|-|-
TGTGCCAGCAGCACAGGACAGTATGGCTACACCTTC
CASSTGQYGYTF
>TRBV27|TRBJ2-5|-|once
TGTGCCAGCAGTTTCCGCGGCTTCCTCGGTCTCGGACAAGAGACCCAGTACTTC
CASSFRGFLGLGQETQYF
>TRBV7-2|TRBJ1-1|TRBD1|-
TGTGCCAGCAGCACCAGACAGGGGAACACTGAAGCTTTCTTT
CASSTRQGNTEAFF
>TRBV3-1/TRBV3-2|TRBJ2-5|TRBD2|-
TGTGCCAGCAGCCCGTCCCCCGGGAGGGTCGAGACCCAGTACTTC
CASSPSPGRVETQYF
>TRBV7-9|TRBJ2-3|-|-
TGTGCCAGCAGCTTAACCCCGGGGGGACAAGCGGGCACAGATACGCAGTATTTT
CASSLTPGGQAGTDTQYF
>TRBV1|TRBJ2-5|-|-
TGCACCAGCAGCCAAGATCCCGCTCGGCAAGAGACCCAGTACTTC
CTSSQDPARQETQYF
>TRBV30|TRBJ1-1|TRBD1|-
TGTGCCTGGTTGTTCAGGGACAGGAACACTGAAGCTTTCTTT
CAWLFRDRNTEAFF
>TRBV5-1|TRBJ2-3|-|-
TGCGCCAGCAGCTACAGGGACACAGATACGCAGTATTTT
CASSYRDTDTQYF
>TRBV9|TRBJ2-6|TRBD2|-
TGTGCCAGCAGCGTGGGAGGACTAGCGGAGGCTGGGGCCAACGTCCTGACTTTC
CASSVGGLAEAGANVLTF
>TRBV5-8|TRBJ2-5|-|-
TGTGCCAGCACCCAGCCCCGAATTCAGGCTAAAGAGACCCAGTACTTC
CASTQPRIQAKETQYF
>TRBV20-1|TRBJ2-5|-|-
TGCAGTGCTAGTATCGGGAAGAGCAAAGCGGCCCAAGAGACCCAGTACTTC
CSASIGKSKAAQETQYF